This TCR beta chain was captured in a study of graft-versus-host responses after intestinal transplantation. Only in-frame clones appear in the TCRdb table, and some are missing; sequencing was by immunoSEQ multiplex PCR. Seen here are 8,500 to 14,000 clones, less than 80% observed once, and the top ten hold over 8%. With respect to this clone: Its matching antigen is unknown.

This CDR3 region has 16 residues. V lost 6 bases and J lost 6; bases outside the gene matches: 13. The germline CDR1 and CDR2 sequences are MDHEN and SYDVKM. The starting material, graft tissue, was processed to release intraepithelial and lamina propria lymphocytes. The study's findings and limits: High graft-versus-host to host-versus-graft clonal ratios were seen in allografts of patients with graft-donor T cell macrochimerism.

The source material was ileum tissue, sampled 23 days after intestinal transplant. This receptor was identified in a human patient who received an intestinal transplant, so some T cells may come from the graft donor. The chain joins TRBV28 to TRBJ1-2, with 10 bases identical to TRBD1. CDR3: CASSPTRQGAGDGYTF. CDR3 in DNA: TGTGCCAGCAGCCCTACCCGACAGGGGGCGGGGGATGGCTACACCTTC.